A single sample gave rise to the 13 T cell receptor beta chains below, sequenced in a study of regulatory T cells in long-lasting Graves disease. Combining iRepertoire HTBI primers with Arm-PCR of CDR3 regions, the authors built TCR beta libraries. TCRdb re-derived calls from the multiplex PCR reads in MiXCR, one entry per CDR3 protein. Of 400,000 to 550,000 distinct CDR3 sequences listed, roughly 15% are singletons. The time point was: newly diagnosed GD, antithyroid drugs for less than 3 months. PBMC RNA served as the TCR library source. This sample also belongs to another study, concerning T cells in Graves' hyperthyroidism and ophthalmopathy.

The input for sequencing was peripheral blood mononuclear cells (PBMCs), taken at new diagnosis, from a patient treated with antithyroid drugs. Source of these receptors: a young woman with Graves disease.

This chain joins TRBV20-1 and TRBJ2-1, with TRBD2 identical over 14 bases. This CDR3 has 15 residues. Germline V gives CDR1 DFQATT, CDR2 SNEGSKA (reference sequence). With V trimmed by 4 bases and J by 7 bases, 6 bases remained unmatched. The CDR3 protein is CSATGLAGVTNEQFF. The CDR3 bases are TGCAGTGCTACGGGACTAGCGGGAGTTACTAATGAGCAGTTCTTC.

CDR3 sequence reads: CASSPQAGSTDTQYF. The CDR3 coding sequence is TGTGCCAGCTCACCACAGGCAGGGAGCACAGATACGCAGTATTTT. The rearrangement links TRBV18 to TRBJ2-3; D is possibly TRBD1 (5 bases). The germline V and J ends were trimmed by 1 base and 0 bases, with 8 bases remaining between them. Germline V gene sequence: CDR1 KGHSH, CDR2 LQKENI. The CDR3 runs to 15 residues.

This clonotype appeared a few times. CDR3 sequence (DNA): TGCAGTGCTAGATCATCCGGGACAGGGTATAGGAAACTGTTTTTT. It encodes CSARSSGTGYRKLFF. The genes are TRBV20-1 and TRBJ1-4; 9 bases are shared with TRBD1. Germline trimming cut 2 bases from V and 11 bases from J; bases unmatched to any gene: 12. Germline V gives CDR1 DFQATT, CDR2 SNEGSKA (reference sequence). This CDR3 has 15 residues.

Notes on this clonotype: Mismatch with germline at one junction end may stem from a read error. The chain couples TRBV6-5 to TRBJ2-2; D might be TRBD2 (6 bases). CDR1 is MNHEY and CDR2 is SVGAGI in the germline V gene. The CDR3 has 15 residues. The CDR3 spells CASSYQGGDTRELFF. The CDR3 region has the DNA TGTGCCAGCAGTTATCAGGGAGGCGACACCCGGGAGCTGTTTTTT.

This clonotype was seen only a few times. This could be a read error, since a much larger clone is one nucleotide away. This CDR3 is missing its conserved last phenylalanine or tryptophan, likely due to a read error. The chain carries TRBV28 and TRBJ2-7; 12 positions match TRBD2. CDR3 size: 17 residues. J gave up 6 bases and V 6 bases, and 15 bases lay outside the gene matches. Germline lookup yields CDR1 MDHEN and CDR2 SYDVKM. This chain's CDR3 is CASSHRLAGVSLGEQYL. The DNA of the CDR3 is TGTGCCAGCAGCCACCGACTAGCGGGAGTGTCCCTCGGCGAGCAGTACCTC.

The sample holds a few counts of this clonotype. The chain carries TRBV19 and TRBJ2-5; D is perhaps TRBD2 (6 bases). Germline CDR1 reads LNHDA; CDR2 reads SQIVND (reference sequence). The length of the CDR3 is 14 residues. Trimming took off 8 bases at V and 4 bases at J, with 17 bases between the two ends. The CDR3 spells CASSPSSVRETQYF. CDR3 coding DNA: TGTGCCAGTTCCCCCTCTAGCGTGCGAGAGACCCAGTACTTC.

This clonotype was seen only a few times. Compared with germline, one end of the junction differs, possibly owing to a read error. The chain has TRBV7-2 and TRBJ2-1; a weak D match, TRBD1 (5 bases). CDR3 length equals 14 residues. Per the germline V gene, CDR1 is SGHTA and CDR2 is FQGNSA. CDR3 sequence reads: CASRWVGRVERSPF. In DNA, the CDR3 is TGTGCCAGCAGATGGGTTGGCAGGGTCGAACGGAGCCCCTTC.

The chain uses TRBV7-9 and TRBJ2-7; 9 nucleotides match TRBD1. This CDR3 spans 14 amino acids. V lost 3 bases and J lost 6; bases outside the gene matches: 6. CDR1 is SEHNR, CDR2 FQNEAQ, per germline (reference sequence). CDR3 region: CASSFRDRVLEQYF. In DNA, the CDR3 is TGTGCCAGCAGCTTCCGGGACAGGGTCCTCGAGCAGTACTTC.

This clonotype was picked up a small number of times. The chain recombines TRBV24-1 with TRBJ2-5, with D possibly being TRBD1 (5 bases). This CDR3 spans 14 amino acids. V shed 5 bases and J shed 4 bases, with 13 bases lying between them. CDR1 and CDR2 (germline): KGHDR, SFDVKD. CDR3 residues: CATSAPTDIETQYF. For the CDR3, the DNA is TGTGCCACCAGTGCCCCGACAGACATAGAGACCCAGTACTTC.

V usage is TRBV19 and J usage is TRBJ2-7; no clear D gene. Germline CDR1 reads LNHDA; CDR2 reads SQIVND (reference sequence). CDR3 size: 14 residues. Between the trimmed V and J ends, which lost 5 bases and 3 bases, there was a span of 14 bases. The CDR3 reads CASSPQNRYYEQYF. Written as DNA, the CDR3 is TGTGCCAGTAGTCCTCAAAACCGGTACTACGAGCAGTACTTC.

This clonotype was detected only a few times. A much larger clone lies one base from this, so it may be a read error. This chain uses TRBV2 with TRBJ2-3; D not resolved. Deletions cut 4 bases from V and 8 bases from J, with 10 bases between. CDR1 and CDR2 from the germline V gene are SNHLY and FYNNEI. The CDR3 is 12 residues long. CDR3 region: CASSGSAGTQYF. CDR3 DNA: TGTGCCAGCAGTGGGTCGGCAGGTACGCAGTATTTT. Complete variable domain (other parts from reference TRBV2 and TRBJ2-3): EPEVTQTPSHQVTQMGQEVILRCVPISNHLYFYWYRQILGQKVEFLVSFYNNEISEKSEIFDDQFSVERPDGSNFTLKIRSTKLEDSAMYFCASSGSAGTQYFGPGTRLTVL.

This clonotype has ten or more counts. The chain combines TRBV30 with TRBJ1-1, with 7 bases identical to TRBD1. CDR1 is GTSNPN, CDR2 SVGIG, per germline (reference sequence). The junction had 12 bases not matched to a gene; V was cut back by 1 base and J by 4 bases. This CDR3 is built from 16 residues. The CDR3 reads CAWSGGSTGRATEAFF. Written as DNA, the CDR3 is TGTGCCTGGAGTGGAGGGTCGACAGGGAGGGCCACTGAAGCTTTCTTT. The variable domain in full, completed from reference TRBV30 and TRBJ1-1, reads SQTIHQWPATLVQPVGSPLSLECTVEGTSNPNLYWYRQAAGRGLQLLFYSVGIGQISSEVPQNLSASRPQDRQFILSSKKLLLSDSGFYLCAWSGGSTGRATEAFFGQGTRLTVV.

Details on this clonotype: This is likely a read error, given that the CDR3 carries no conserved phenylalanine or tryptophan at its end. The chain recombines TRBV7-9 with TRBJ2-7; D possibly corresponds to TRBD2 (6 bases). CDR1 and CDR2 (germline): SEHNR, FQNEAQ (reference sequence). V was cut by 0 bases and J by 6 bases, with 9 bases left in between. CDR3 length: 13 residues. Here the CDR3 reads CASSLAEGAEQYL. The CDR3 DNA reads as TGTGCCAGCAGCTTAGCGGAGGGAGCCGAGCAGTACCTC.